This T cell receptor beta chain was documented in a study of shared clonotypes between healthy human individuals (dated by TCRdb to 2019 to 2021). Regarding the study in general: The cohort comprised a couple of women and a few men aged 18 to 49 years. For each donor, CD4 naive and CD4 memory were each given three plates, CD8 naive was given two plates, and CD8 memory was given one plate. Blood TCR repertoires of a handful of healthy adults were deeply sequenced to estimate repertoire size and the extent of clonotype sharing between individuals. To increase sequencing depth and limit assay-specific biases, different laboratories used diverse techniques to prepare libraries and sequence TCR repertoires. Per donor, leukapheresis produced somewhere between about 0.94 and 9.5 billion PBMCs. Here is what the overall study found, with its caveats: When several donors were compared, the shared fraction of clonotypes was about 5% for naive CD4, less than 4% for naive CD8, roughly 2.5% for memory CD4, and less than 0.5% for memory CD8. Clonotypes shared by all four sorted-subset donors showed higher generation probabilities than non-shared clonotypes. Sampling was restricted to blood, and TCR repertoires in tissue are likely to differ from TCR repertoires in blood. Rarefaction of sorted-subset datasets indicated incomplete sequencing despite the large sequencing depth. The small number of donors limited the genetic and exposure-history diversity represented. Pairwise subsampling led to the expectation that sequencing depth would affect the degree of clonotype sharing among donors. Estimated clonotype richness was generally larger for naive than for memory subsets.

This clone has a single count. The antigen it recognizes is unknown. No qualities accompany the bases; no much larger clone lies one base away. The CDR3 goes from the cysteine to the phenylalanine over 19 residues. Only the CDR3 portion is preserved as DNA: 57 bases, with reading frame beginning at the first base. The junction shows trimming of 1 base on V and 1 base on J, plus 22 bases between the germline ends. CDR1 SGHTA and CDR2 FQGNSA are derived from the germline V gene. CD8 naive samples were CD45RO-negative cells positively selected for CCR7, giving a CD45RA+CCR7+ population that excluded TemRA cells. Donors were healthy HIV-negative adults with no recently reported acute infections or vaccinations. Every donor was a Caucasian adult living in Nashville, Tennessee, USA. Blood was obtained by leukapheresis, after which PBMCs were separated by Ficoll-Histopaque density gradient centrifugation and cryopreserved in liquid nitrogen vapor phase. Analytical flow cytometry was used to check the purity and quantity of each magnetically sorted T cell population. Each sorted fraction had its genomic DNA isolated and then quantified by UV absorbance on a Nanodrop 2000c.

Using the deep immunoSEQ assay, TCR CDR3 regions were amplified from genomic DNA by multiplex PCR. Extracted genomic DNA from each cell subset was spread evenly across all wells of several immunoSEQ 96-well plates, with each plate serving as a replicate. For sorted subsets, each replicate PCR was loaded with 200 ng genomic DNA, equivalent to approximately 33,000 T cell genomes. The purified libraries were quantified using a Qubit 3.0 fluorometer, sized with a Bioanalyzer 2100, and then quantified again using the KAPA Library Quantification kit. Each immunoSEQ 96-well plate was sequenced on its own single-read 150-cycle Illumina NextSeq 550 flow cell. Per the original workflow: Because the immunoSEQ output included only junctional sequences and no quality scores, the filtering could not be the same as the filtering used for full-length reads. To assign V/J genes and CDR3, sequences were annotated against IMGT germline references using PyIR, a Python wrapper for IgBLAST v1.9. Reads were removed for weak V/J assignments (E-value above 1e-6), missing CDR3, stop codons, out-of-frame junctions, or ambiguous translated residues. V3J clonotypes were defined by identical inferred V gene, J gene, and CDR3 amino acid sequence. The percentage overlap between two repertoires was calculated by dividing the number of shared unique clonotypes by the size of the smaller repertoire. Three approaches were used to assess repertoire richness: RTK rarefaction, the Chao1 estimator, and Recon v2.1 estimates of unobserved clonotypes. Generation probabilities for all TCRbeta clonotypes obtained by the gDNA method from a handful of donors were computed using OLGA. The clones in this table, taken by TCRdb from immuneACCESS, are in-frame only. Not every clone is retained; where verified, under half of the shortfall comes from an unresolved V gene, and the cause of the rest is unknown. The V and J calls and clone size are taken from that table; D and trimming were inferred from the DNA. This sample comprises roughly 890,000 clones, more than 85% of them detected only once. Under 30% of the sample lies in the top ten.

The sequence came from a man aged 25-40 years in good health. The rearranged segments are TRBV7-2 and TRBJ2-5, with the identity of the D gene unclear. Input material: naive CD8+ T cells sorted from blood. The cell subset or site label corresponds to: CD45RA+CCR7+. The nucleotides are TGTGCCAGCAGCTTAGTGGCTGATGGTTCGTATCCCGCCCAAGAGACCCAGTACTTC. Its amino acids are CASSLVADGSYPAQETQYF.